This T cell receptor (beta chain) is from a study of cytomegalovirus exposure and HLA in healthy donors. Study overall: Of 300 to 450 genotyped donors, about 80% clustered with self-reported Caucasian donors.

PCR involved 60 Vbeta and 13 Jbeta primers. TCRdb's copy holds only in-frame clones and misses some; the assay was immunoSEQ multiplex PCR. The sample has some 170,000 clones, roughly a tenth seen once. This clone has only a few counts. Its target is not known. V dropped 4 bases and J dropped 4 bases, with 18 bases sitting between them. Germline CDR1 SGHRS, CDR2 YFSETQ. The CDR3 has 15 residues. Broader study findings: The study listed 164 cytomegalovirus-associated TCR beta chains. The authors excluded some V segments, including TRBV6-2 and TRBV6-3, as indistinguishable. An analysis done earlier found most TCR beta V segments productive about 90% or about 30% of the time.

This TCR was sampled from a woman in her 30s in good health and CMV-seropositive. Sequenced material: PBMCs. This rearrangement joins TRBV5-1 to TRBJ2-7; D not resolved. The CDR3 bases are TGCGCCAGCAGCCGAGCTGGAGCGAGGTCGTACGAGCAGTACTTC. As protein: CASSRAGARSYEQYF. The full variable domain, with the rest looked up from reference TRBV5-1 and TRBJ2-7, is KAGVTQTPRYLIKTRGQQVTLSCSPISGHRSVSWYQQTPGQGLQFLFEYFSETQRNKGNFPGRFSGRQFSNSRSEMNVSTLELGDSALYLCASSRAGARSYEQYFGPGTRLTVT.